This T cell receptor beta chain came from a study of blood T cell repertoires in COVID-19. Study-wide context: Some COVID-19 samples were acute and others convalescent; all came from the United States, Italy and Spain. Sample material is recorded as cDNA or gDNA derived from T cells, B-cell-depleted T cells, or PBMCs.

Original handling: Amplification from reference gene primers served as the basis for estimated nucleated cell counts. Some clones are missing from TCRdb's copy, which holds only in-frame ones; the method was immunoSEQ multiplex PCR. From that table come the V and J calls and clone size; the DNA was used to work out D and trimming. Of fewer than 55,000 clones listed, about nine tenths are singletons. This clone showed up just once. Germline V gives CDR1 SGHRS, CDR2 YFSETQ. Trimming left V 2 bases short and J 0 bases short, with 6 bases between. This CDR3 is built from 13 residues. The specimen was peripheral blood. The receptor was isolated from a man older than 75 with active or convalescent COVID-19. J is TRBJ2-7 and V is TRBV5-1, with D unresolved. The CDR3 bases are TGCGCCAGCAGCTTCGGAGACTCCTACGAGCAGTACTTC. Protein: CASSFGDSYEQYF. The full variable domain, with the rest looked up from reference TRBV5-1 and TRBJ2-7, is KAGVTQTPRYLIKTRGQQVTLSCSPISGHRSVSWYQQTPGQGLQFLFEYFSETQRNKGNFPGRFSGRQFSNSRSEMNVSTLELGDSALYLCASSFGDSYEQYFGPGTRLTVT.